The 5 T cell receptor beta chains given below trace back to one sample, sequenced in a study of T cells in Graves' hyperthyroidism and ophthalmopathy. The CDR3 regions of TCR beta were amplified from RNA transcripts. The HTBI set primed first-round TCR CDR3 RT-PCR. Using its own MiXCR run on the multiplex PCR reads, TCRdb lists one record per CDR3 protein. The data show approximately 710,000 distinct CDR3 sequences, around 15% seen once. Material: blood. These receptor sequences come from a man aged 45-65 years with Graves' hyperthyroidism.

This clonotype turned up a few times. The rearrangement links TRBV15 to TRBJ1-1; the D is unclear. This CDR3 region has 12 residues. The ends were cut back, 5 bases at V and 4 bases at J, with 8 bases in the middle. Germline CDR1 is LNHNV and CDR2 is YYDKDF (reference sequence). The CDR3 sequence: CATSFTGTEAFF. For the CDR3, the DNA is TGTGCCACCAGCTTCACGGGCACTGAAGCTTTCTTT.

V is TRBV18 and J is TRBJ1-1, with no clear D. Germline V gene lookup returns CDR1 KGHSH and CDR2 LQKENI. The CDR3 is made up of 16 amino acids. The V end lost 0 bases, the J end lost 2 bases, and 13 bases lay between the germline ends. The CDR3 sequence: CASSPPVGQFNTEAFF. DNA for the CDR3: TGTGCCAGCTCACCACCTGTCGGCCAGTTTAACACTGAAGCTTTCTTT.

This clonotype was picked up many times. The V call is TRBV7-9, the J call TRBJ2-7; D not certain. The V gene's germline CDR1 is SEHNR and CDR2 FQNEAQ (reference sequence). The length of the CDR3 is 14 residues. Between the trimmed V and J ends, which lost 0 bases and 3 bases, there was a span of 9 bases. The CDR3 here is CASSLAGSYYEQYF. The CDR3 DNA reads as TGTGCCAGCAGCTTAGCCGGCTCATACTACGAGCAGTACTTC.

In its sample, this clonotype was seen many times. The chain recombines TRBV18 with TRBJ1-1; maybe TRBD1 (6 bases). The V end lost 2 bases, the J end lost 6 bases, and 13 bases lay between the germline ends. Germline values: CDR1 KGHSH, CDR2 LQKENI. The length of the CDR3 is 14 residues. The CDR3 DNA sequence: TGTGCCAGCTCACCATCGACAGGTTGGGCTGAAGCTTTCTTT. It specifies CASSPSTGWAEAFF.

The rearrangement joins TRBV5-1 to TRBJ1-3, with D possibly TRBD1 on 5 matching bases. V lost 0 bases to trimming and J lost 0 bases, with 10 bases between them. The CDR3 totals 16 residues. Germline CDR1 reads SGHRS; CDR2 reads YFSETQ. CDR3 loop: CASSLGQKNSGNTIYF. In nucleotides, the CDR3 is TGCGCCAGCAGCTTGGGACAGAAGAACTCTGGAAACACCATATATTTT. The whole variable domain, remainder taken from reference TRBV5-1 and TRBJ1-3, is KAGVTQTPRYLIKTRGQQVTLSCSPISGHRSVSWYQQTPGQGLQFLFEYFSETQRNKGNFPGRFSGRQFSNSRSEMNVSTLELGDSALYLCASSLGQKNSGNTIYFGEGSWLTVV.